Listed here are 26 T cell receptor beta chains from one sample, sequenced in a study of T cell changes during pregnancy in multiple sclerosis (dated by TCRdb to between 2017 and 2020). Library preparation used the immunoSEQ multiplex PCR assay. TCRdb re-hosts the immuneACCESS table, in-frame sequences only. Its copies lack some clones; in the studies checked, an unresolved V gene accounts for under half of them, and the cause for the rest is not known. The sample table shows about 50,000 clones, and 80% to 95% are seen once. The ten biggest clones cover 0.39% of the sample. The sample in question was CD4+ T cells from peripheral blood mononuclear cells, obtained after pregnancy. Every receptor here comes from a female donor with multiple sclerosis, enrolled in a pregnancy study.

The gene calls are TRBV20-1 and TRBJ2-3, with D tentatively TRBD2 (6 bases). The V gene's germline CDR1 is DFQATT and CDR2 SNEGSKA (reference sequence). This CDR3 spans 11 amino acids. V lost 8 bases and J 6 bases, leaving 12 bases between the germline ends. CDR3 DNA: TGCAGTCAGGGAGGAGTGGATACGCAGTATTTT. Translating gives CSQGGVDTQYF.

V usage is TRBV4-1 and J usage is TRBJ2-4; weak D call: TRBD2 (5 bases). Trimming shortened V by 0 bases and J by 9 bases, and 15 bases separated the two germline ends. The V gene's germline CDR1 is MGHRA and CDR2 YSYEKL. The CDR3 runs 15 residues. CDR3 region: CASSQDGDLASIQYF. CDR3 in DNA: TGCGCCAGCAGCCAAGATGGTGATTTAGCGAGCATTCAGTACTTC.

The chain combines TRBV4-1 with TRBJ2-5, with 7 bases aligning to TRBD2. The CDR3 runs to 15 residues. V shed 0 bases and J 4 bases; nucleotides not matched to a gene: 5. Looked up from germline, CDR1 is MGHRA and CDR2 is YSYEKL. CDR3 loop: CASSQEPGGRETQYF. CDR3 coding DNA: TGCGCCAGCAGCCAAGAGCCGGGGGGTAGAGAGACCCAGTACTTC.

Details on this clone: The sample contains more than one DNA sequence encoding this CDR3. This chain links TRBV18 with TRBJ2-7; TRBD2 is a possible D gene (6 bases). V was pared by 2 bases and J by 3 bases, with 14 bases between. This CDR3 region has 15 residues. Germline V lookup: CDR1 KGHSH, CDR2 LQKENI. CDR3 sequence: CASSPSGGFSYEQYF. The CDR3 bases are TGTGCCAGCTCACCATCAGGAGGGTTTAGCTACGAGCAGTACTTC.

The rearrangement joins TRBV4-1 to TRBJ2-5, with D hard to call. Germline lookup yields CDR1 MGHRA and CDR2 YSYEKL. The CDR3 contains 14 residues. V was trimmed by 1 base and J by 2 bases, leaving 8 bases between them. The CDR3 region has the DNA TGCGCCAGCAGCCAAGGTGGCAGTCAAGAGACCCAGTACTTC. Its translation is CASSQGGSQETQYF.

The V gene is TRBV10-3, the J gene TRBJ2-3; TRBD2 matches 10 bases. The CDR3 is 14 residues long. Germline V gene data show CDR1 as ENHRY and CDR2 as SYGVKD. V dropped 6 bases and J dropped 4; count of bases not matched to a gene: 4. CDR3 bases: TGTGCCATCAGCAGCGGGAGGGCCCCAGATACGCAGTATTTT. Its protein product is CAISSGRAPDTQYF.

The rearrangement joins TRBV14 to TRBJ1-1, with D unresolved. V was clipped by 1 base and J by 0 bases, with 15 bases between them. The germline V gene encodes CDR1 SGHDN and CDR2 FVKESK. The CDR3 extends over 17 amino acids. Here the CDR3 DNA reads TGTGCCAGCAGCCAAGTTGGAGGTCCCTTCATGAACACTGAAGCTTTCTTT. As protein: CASSQVGGPFMNTEAFF. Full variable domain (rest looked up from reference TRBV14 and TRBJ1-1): EAGVTQFPSHSVIEKGQTVTLRCDPISGHDNLYWYRRVMGKEIKFLLHFVKESKQDESGMPNNRFLAERTGGTYSTLKVQPAELEDSGVYFCASSQVGGPFMNTEAFFGQGTRLTVV.

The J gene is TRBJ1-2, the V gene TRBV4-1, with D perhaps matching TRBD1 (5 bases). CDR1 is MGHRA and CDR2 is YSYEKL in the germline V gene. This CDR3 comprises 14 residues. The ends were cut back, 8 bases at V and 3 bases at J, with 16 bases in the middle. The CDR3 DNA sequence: TGCGCCAGCGGAAGGGTGGAAGGGGACTATGGCTACACCTTC. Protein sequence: CASGRVEGDYGYTF.

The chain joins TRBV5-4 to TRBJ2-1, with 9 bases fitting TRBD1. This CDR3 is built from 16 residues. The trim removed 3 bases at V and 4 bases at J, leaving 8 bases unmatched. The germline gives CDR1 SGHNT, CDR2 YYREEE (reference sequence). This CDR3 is CASSSNPGTGYNEQFF. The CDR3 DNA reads TGTGCCAGCAGCTCCAACCCCGGGACAGGGTACAATGAGCAGTTCTTC.

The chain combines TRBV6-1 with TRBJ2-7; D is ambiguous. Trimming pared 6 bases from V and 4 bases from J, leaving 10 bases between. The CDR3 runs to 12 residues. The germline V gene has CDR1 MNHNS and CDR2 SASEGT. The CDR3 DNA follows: TGTGCCAGCAGGTCCTACTTGTACGAGCAGTACTTC. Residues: CASRSYLYEQYF.

Written as DNA, the CDR3 is TGTGCCAGCAGTTCTGCTCGGGGGGCGAAAGAGACCCAGTACTTC. Translating gives CASSSARGAKETQYF. V and J are TRBV6-5 and TRBJ2-5, with D maybe TRBD2 (7 bases). This CDR3 region has 15 residues. Trimming cost V 4 bases and J 3 bases, with 15 bases left between them. Looked up from germline, CDR1 is MNHEY and CDR2 is SVGAGI.

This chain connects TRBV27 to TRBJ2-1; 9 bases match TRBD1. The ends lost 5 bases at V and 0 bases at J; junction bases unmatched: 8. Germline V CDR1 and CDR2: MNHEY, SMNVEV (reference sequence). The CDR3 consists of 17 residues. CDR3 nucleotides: TGTGCCAGCAGTCCTCGCCCGACAGGGGGCTCCTACAATGAGCAGTTCTTC. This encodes CASSPRPTGGSYNEQFF.

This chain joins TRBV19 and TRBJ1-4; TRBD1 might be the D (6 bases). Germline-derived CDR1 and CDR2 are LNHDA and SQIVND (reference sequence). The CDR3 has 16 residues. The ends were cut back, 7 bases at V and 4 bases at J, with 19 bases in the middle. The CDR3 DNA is TGTGCCAGTAACCCTTCCGGGACAAGGGTTAATGAAAAACTGTTTTTT. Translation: CASNPSGTRVNEKLFF.

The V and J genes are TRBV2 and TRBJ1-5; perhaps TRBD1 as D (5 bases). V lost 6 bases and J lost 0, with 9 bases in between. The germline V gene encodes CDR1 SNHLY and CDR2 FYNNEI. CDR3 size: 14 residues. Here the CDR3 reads CASSHDSSNQPQHF. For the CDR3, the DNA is TGTGCCAGCAGCCACGACAGTAGCAATCAGCCCCAGCATTTT. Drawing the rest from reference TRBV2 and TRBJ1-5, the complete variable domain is EPEVTQTPSHQVTQMGQEVILRCVPISNHLYFYWYRQILGQKVEFLVSFYNNEISEKSEIFDDQFSVERPDGSNFTLKIRSTKLEDSAMYFCASSHDSSNQPQHFGDGTRLSIL.

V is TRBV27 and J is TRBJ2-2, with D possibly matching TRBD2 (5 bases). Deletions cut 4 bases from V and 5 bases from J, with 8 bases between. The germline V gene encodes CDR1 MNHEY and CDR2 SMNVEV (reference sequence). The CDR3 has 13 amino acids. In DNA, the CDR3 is TGTGCCAGCAGTTCTCGGGGTACCGGGGAGCTGTTTTTT. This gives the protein CASSSRGTGELFF.

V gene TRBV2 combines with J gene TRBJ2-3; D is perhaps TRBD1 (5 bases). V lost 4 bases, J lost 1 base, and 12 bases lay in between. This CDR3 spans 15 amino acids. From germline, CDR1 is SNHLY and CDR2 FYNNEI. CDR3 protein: CASSVKGLGTDTQYF. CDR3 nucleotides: TGTGCCAGCAGTGTTAAGGGGCTGGGCACAGATACGCAGTATTTT.

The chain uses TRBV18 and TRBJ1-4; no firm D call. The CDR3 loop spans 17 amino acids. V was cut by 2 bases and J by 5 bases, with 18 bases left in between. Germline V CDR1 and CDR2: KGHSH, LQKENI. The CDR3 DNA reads TGTGCCAGCTCACCAAACTCGAGGCAGGACTTCAATGAAAAACTGTTTTTT. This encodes CASSPNSRQDFNEKLFF.

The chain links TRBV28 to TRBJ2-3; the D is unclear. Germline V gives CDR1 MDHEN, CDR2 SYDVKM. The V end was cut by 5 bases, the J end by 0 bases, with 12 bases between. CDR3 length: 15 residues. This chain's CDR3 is CASSSAAASTDTQYF. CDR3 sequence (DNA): TGTGCCAGCAGTAGTGCGGCGGCTAGCACAGATACGCAGTATTTT.

The CDR3, as DNA: TGCGCCAGCAGCTGGGACAGGGGGGGGATGAACACTGAAGCTTTCTTT. This sequence encodes CASSWDRGGMNTEAFF. The chain carries TRBV5-1 and TRBJ1-1; 11 nucleotides match TRBD1. V shed 3 bases, J shed 0 bases, and the junction held 4 bases outside the gene matches. CDR3 length: 16 residues. In germline, CDR1 is SGHRS, CDR2 YFSETQ.

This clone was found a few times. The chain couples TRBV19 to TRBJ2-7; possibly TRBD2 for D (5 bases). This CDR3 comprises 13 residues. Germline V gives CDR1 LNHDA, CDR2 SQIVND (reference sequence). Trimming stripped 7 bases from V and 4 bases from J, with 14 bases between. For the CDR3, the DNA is TGTGCCAGTAATGACTATCGGGGATACGAGCAGTACTTC. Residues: CASNDYRGYEQYF.

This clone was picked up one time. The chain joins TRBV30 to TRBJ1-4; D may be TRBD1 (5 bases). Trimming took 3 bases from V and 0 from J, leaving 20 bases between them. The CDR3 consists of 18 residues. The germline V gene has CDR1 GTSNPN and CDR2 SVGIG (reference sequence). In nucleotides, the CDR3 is TGTGCCTGGAGCCCCTGGAGTTCAGGGATTGCAACTAATGAAAAACTGTTTTTT. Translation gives CAWSPWSSGIATNEKLFF.

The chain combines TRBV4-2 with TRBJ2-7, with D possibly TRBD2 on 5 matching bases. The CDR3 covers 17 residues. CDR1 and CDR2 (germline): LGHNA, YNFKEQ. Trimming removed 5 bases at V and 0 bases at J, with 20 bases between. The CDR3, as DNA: TGTGCCAGCAGCGGCCCTGAGAGGAGGAAAAACTCCTACGAGCAGTACTTC. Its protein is CASSGPERRKNSYEQYF.

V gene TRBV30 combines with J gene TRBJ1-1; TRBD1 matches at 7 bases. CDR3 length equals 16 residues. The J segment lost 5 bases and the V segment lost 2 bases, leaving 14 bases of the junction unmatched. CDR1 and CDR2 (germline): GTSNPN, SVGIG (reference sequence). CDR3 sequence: CAWSRVRGQRETEAFF. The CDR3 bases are TGTGCCTGGAGTCGGGTAAGGGGGCAGAGAGAGACTGAAGCTTTCTTT.

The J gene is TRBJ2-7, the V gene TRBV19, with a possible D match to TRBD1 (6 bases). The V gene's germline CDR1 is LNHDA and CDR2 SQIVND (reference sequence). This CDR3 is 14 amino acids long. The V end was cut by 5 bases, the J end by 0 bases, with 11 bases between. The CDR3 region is CASSPRTASYEQYF. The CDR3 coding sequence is TGTGCCAGTAGTCCAAGGACAGCCTCCTACGAGCAGTACTTC.

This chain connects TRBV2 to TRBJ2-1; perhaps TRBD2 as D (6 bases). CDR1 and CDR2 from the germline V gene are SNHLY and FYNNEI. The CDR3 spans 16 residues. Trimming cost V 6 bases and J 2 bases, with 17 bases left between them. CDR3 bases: TGTGCCAGCAGGCAACATCGGGACTTACCCTACAATGAGCAGTTCTTC. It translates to CASRQHRDLPYNEQFF.

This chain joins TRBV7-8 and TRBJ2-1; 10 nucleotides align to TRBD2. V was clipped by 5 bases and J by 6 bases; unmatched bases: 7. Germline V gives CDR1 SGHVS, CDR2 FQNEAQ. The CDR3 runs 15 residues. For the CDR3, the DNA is TGTGCCAGCAGCCTAACAGCGGGAGGGTTCAATGAGCAGTTCTTC. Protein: CASSLTAGGFNEQFF.